This T cell receptor beta chain emerged from a study of technical replicates of blood from a handful of donors. TCRdb's copy holds only in-frame clones and misses some; the assay was immunoSEQ multiplex PCR. Seen here are about 73,000 clones, 93% observed once, and the top ten hold about 0.26%. The CDR3 runs 13 residues. The germline gives CDR1 SGHRS, CDR2 YFSETQ. The ends were cut back, 4 bases at V and 4 bases at J, with 12 bases in the middle. The TCR was taken from a human donor in good health. V usage is TRBV5-1 and J usage is TRBJ2-7; D not certain. Material for sequencing was T cells isolated from PBMCs. CDR3 in amino acids: CASSALSDYEQYF. In DNA, the CDR3 is TGCGCCAGCAGCGCCCTCTCAGATTACGAGCAGTACTTC. Using reference TRBV5-1 and TRBJ2-7 for the parts outside the CDR3, the full variable domain is KAGVTQTPRYLIKTRGQQVTLSCSPISGHRSVSWYQQTPGQGLQFLFEYFSETQRNKGNFPGRFSGRQFSNSRSEMNVSTLELGDSALYLCASSALSDYEQYFGPGTRLTVT.